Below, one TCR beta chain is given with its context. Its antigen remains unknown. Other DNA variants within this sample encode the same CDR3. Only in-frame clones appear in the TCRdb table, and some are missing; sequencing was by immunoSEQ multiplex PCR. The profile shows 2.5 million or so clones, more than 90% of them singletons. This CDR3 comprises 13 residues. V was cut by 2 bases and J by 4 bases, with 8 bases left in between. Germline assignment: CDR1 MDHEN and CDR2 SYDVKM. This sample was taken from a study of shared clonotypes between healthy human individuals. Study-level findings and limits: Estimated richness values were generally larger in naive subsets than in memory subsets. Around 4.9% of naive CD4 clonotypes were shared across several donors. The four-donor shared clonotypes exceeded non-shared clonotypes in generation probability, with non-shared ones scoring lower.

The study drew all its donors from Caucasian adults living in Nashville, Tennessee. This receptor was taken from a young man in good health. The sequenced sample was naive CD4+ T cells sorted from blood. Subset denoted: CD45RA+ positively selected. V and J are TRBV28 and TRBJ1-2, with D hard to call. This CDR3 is CASSLAGPYGYTF. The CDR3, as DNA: TGTGCCAGCAGTTTAGCCGGCCCCTATGGCTACACCTTC.